The 29 T cell receptor beta chains given below trace back to one sample, sequenced in a study of shared clonotypes between healthy human individuals. Sequencing used immunoSEQ multiplex PCR; TCRdb keeps in-frame clones, though not all of them. The table lists about 1.1 million clones, around three quarters of them singletons, with 0.55% to 0.7% in the top ten. Sequences were obtained from memory CD4+ T cells from PBMCs. Described subset: CD45RA-negative fraction. The origin of the receptors is a man younger than 30 in good health. Some clones in this sample may be carry-over from other donors' samples.

This clone was counted ten times or more. V and J are TRBV5-1 and TRBJ1-4; D uncertain. V lost 2 bases, J lost 5 bases, and 13 bases lay in between. The CDR3 runs to 15 residues. Germline lookup yields CDR1 SGHRS and CDR2 YFSETQ. In nucleotides, the CDR3 is TGCGCCAGCAGCTTTAACGGAGTAAGCAATGAAAAACTGTTTTTT. It translates to CASSFNGVSNEKLFF.

The chain joins TRBV6-6 to TRBJ1-3; TRBD1 might be the D (5 bases). Trimming stripped 2 bases from V and 7 bases from J, with 12 bases between. CDR1 is MNHNY and CDR2 is SVGAGI in the germline V gene (reference sequence). This CDR3 contains 14 residues. Here the CDR3 DNA reads TGTGCCAGCAGTTACAGATTCCAGGGCAACACCATATATTTT. This encodes CASSYRFQGNTIYF.

The chain uses TRBV29-1 and TRBJ2-7; TRBD2 matches 7 bases. Germline V gives CDR1 SQVTM, CDR2 ANQGSEA. The ends lost 6 bases at V and 0 bases at J; junction bases unmatched: 11. The CDR3 is 15 residues long. CDR3 amino acids: CSVRGGLGDSYEQYF. The CDR3 coding sequence is TGCAGCGTGCGCGGTGGACTAGGAGACTCCTACGAGCAGTACTTC.

CDR3 region: CASSPGPYGYTF. In DNA form, the CDR3 reads TGTGCCAGCAGTCCCGGGCCCTATGGCTACACCTTC. The rearrangement links TRBV28 to TRBJ1-2, with D uncertain. This CDR3 contains 12 residues. Germline CDR1 is MDHEN and CDR2 is SYDVKM. V dropped 5 bases and J dropped 4 bases, with 8 bases sitting between them.

This chain uses TRBV29-1 with TRBJ1-3, with D unresolved. The CDR3 is 13 residues long. Germline-derived CDR1 and CDR2 are SQVTM and ANQGSEA. V lost 1 base, J lost 0 bases, and 4 bases lay in between. CDR3 sequence reads: CSVEGLSGNTIYF. In nucleotides, the CDR3 is TGCAGCGTTGAAGGGCTCTCTGGAAACACCATATATTTT.

The chain couples TRBV30 to TRBJ1-2, with D possibly matching TRBD1 (6 bases). V gave up 1 base and J gave up 6 bases, with 15 bases separating them. From germline, CDR1 is GTSNPN and CDR2 SVGIG (reference sequence). This CDR3 is built from 14 residues. The CDR3 loop is CAWSAGQNYHGYTF. The CDR3 nucleotides are TGTGCCTGGAGTGCTGGACAGAACTACCATGGCTACACCTTC.

This clone was detected only a few times. The chain employs TRBV4-1 and TRBJ1-2, with D hard to call. The V end was cut by 0 bases, the J end by 2 bases, with 10 bases between. The CDR3 totals 15 residues. Germline V CDR1 and CDR2: MGHRA, YSYEKL. The CDR3 reads CASSQDRGLNYGYTF. The CDR3 bases are TGCGCCAGCAGCCAAGACCGGGGTCTCAACTATGGCTACACCTTC.

In its sample, this clone was seen many times. The chain combines TRBV7-3 with TRBJ1-1; a possible D gene is TRBD1 (5 bases). The V gene's germline CDR1 is SGHTA and CDR2 FQGTGA. The CDR3 has 13 amino acids. V shed 1 base and J shed 3 bases, with 6 bases lying between them. As DNA, the CDR3 is TGTGCCAGCAGCTTAAGGGGGGACACTGAAGCTTTCTTT. It specifies CASSLRGDTEAFF.

V usage is TRBV6-5 and J usage is TRBJ2-1; unclear D gene. The germline V gene has CDR1 MNHEY and CDR2 SVGAGI. The CDR3 length is 13 residues. With 0 bases removed from V and 8 bases from J, the gap between germline ends came to 8 bases. CDR3 nucleotide sequence: TGTGCCAGCAGTTACTCGGCTGGATATGAGCAGTTCTTC. Translated, it gives CASSYSAGYEQFF.

This clone was seen only a few times. V usage is TRBV18 and J usage is TRBJ2-7; D tentatively fits TRBD1 or TRBD2 (5 bases each). Germline CDR1 is KGHSH and CDR2 is LQKENI. This CDR3 region has 14 residues. Trimming took off 5 bases at V and 3 bases at J, with 14 bases between the two ends. The CDR3 region has the DNA TGTGCCAGCTCAGCAACCGGGACCTACTACGAGCAGTACTTC. Amino acids: CASSATGTYYEQYF.

The gene calls are TRBV29-1 and TRBJ2-7; 13 bases map to TRBD2. In germline, CDR1 is SQVTM, CDR2 ANQGSEA. Losses at the gene ends were 6 bases for V and 4 bases for J; bases not matched to a gene: 6. The CDR3 is made up of 14 amino acids. The CDR3, as DNA: TGCAGCGTCTATGGACTAGCGGGAGTGTACGAGCAGTACTTC. This translates into CSVYGLAGVYEQYF.

The chain couples TRBV18 to TRBJ2-2, with D possibly being TRBD1 or TRBD2 (5 bases each). V lost 4 bases to trimming and J lost 0 bases, with 9 bases between them. Germline values: CDR1 KGHSH, CDR2 LQKENI. This CDR3 is built from 15 residues. CDR3 nucleotides: TGTGCCAGCTCACTTCAGGGAGCGAACACCGGGGAGCTGTTTTTT. The encoded protein is CASSLQGANTGELFF.

This clone has a handful of counts. The chain carries TRBV11-2 and TRBJ2-7; the match to TRBD2 covers 7 bases. Germline loops: CDR1 SGHAT, CDR2 FQNNGV. V was clipped by 3 bases and J by 1 base; unmatched bases: 3. CDR3 size: 14 residues. The CDR3 sequence: CASSFWGGSYEQYF. DNA for the CDR3: TGTGCCAGCAGCTTCTGGGGGGGATCCTACGAGCAGTACTTC.

V and J are TRBV6-6 and TRBJ2-7, with TRBD2 identical over 11 bases. Germline V gene data show CDR1 as MNHNY and CDR2 as SVGAGI (reference sequence). The CDR3 is 16 amino acids. The junction had 2 bases not matched to a gene; V was cut back by 1 base and J by 0 bases. The CDR3 DNA reads TGTGCCAGCAGTTACTTTGGGACTAGCGGCTCCTACGAGCAGTACTTC. Protein sequence: CASSYFGTSGSYEQYF.

This chain's CDR3 is CASSPTRTSGRADRETQYF. The CDR3 DNA follows: TGTGCCAGCAGCCCGACCCGGACTAGCGGGAGGGCCGATCGAGAGACCCAGTACTTC. V and J are TRBV9 and TRBJ2-5; TRBD2 agrees at 15 bases. Germline V gene data show CDR1 as SGDLS and CDR2 as YYNGEE. Trimming took 4 bases from V and 4 from J; bases not matched to a gene: 14. This CDR3 comprises 19 residues.

In this sample, this clone turned up once. The V gene is TRBV19, the J gene TRBJ2-7; D is ambiguous. Germline CDR1 reads LNHDA; CDR2 reads SQIVND (reference sequence). This CDR3 comprises 13 residues. V was cut by 8 bases and J by 7 bases, with 18 bases left in between. CDR3 sequence: CASGIGVLSEQYF. The CDR3 bases are TGTGCCAGTGGGATTGGAGTGTTGAGTGAGCAGTACTTC.

The chain employs TRBV7-2 and TRBJ1-2, with TRBD1 as a possible D gene (5 bases). The CDR3 length is 14 residues. Trimming removed 1 base from V and 2 bases from J, with 8 bases in between. Germline loops: CDR1 SGHTA, CDR2 FQGNSA. Here the CDR3 DNA reads TGTGCCAGCAGCTTAGGCAGGGAGAACTATGGCTACACCTTC. Translating gives CASSLGRENYGYTF.

The J gene is TRBJ2-3, the V gene TRBV29-1; possibly TRBD2 for D (5 bases). Trimming cost V 4 bases and J 2 bases, with 13 bases left between them. CDR3 length: 14 amino acids. Germline V gene lookup returns CDR1 SQVTM and CDR2 ANQGSEA. CDR3 DNA sequence: TGCAGCGTTGTACCGGCTAGCTTCACAGATACGCAGTATTTT. This encodes CSVVPASFTDTQYF.

Note on this clone: One junction end disagrees with the germline gene, perhaps due to a read error. The gene calls are TRBV11-2 and TRBJ2-2; D perhaps matches TRBD2 (5 bases). The CDR3 spans 12 residues. Germline assignment: CDR1 SGHAT and CDR2 FQNNGV. DNA of the CDR3: TGTGCCAGCAGCCAGGAGACCGGGGAGCTGCTTTTT. This gives the protein CASSQETGELLF.

This clone was observed a single time. Given a much more abundant clone one base away, this may be a read error. The chain is built from TRBV7-8 and TRBJ1-1, with D hard to call. The CDR3 runs to 13 residues. Germline V gene sequence: CDR1 SGHVS, CDR2 FQNEAQ. Trimming took off 5 bases at V and 1 base at J, with 8 bases between the two ends. CDR3 sequence: CASSPGRNTEAFF. The CDR3 nucleotides read TGTGCCAGCAGCCCCGGAAGGAACACTGAAGCTTTCTTT.

Points on this clone: The same CDR3 arises from other DNA sequences in this sample as well. This rearrangement joins TRBV9 to TRBJ2-1, with 10 bases that match TRBD2. Unmatched junction bases numbered 0, after V lost 3 bases and J lost 3 bases. Germline loops: CDR1 SGDLS, CDR2 YYNGEE. CDR3 length: 14 amino acids. CDR3: CASSGTSGYNEQFF. The CDR3 DNA sequence: TGTGCCAGCAGCGGGACTAGCGGCTACAATGAGCAGTTCTTC.

On this clone itself: Additional DNA sequences in this sample encode the identical CDR3. V and J are TRBV7-9 and TRBJ1-4, with unresolved D. CDR1 is SEHNR, CDR2 FQNEAQ, per germline (reference sequence). Trimming took 3 bases from V and 8 from J, leaving 7 bases between them. The CDR3 is 12 residues long. In DNA form, the CDR3 reads TGTGCCAGCAGCTTGTTGTCCGAAAAACTGTTTTTT. This codes for CASSLLSEKLFF.

As to this clone: A much bigger clone sits one base away, suggesting this may be a read error. This sample includes further DNA sequences coding for the same CDR3. V usage is TRBV29-1 and J usage is TRBJ1-2; no clear D gene. The CDR3 extends over 11 amino acids. Per germline, CDR1 SQVTM and CDR2 ANQGSEA. V lost 7 bases and J 8 bases, leaving 14 bases between the germline ends. The CDR3 region has the DNA TGCAGCGCGGCTGAATCCTACGGCTACACCTTC. This codes for CSAAESYGYTF.

This clone has ten or more counts. The chain uses TRBV6-5 and TRBJ2-4, with no clear D. V was shortened by 5 bases and J by 3 bases, with 8 bases between the two germline ends. The CDR3 contains 13 residues. Germline assignment: CDR1 MNHEY and CDR2 SVGAGI. The CDR3 loop reads CASSESGKNIQYF. DNA of the CDR3: TGTGCCAGCAGTGAGTCGGGCAAAAACATTCAGTACTTC.

The chain is built from TRBV28 and TRBJ1-5; D may be TRBD1 (5 bases). Per germline, CDR1 MDHEN and CDR2 SYDVKM. The CDR3 runs to 13 residues. V lost 8 bases, J lost 6 bases, and 14 bases lay in between. The CDR3 DNA sequence: TGTGCCAGCTTCTCCGTCGGGGGTCAGCCCCAGCATTTT. This codes for CASFSVGGQPQHF.

Note on this clone: This CDR3 is also generated by other DNA sequences in the sample. V is TRBV30 and J is TRBJ1-1; possible D gene TRBD1, 5 bases. The length of the CDR3 is 11 residues. V was pared by 5 bases and J by 1 base, with 5 bases between. The germline CDR1 and CDR2 sequences are GTSNPN and SVGIG (reference sequence). The CDR3 sequence: CAWGQNTEAFF. In nucleotides, the CDR3 is TGTGCCTGGGGACAGAACACTGAAGCTTTCTTT.

V usage is TRBV4-2 and J usage is TRBJ1-4; no reliable D call. The CDR3 totals 15 residues. Germline V lookup: CDR1 LGHNA, CDR2 YNFKEQ. Trimming took off 1 base at V and 6 bases at J, with 12 bases between the two ends. The CDR3 DNA sequence: TGTGCCAGCAGCCAAGGTCTGAGTTTGCATGAAAAACTGTTTTTT. Amino acid sequence: CASSQGLSLHEKLFF.

The gene calls are TRBV7-9 and TRBJ1-2; D not certain. The CDR3 is 13 amino acids. Per germline, CDR1 SEHNR and CDR2 FQNEAQ (reference sequence). Trimming took 1 base from V and 2 from J, leaving 5 bases between them. CDR3: CASSLVQNYGYTF. For the CDR3, the DNA is TGTGCCAGCAGCTTAGTGCAGAACTATGGCTACACCTTC.

The chain joins TRBV5-1 to TRBJ2-6; maybe TRBD1 (5 bases). The ends were cut back, 4 bases at V and 2 bases at J, with 13 bases in the middle. CDR1 is SGHRS, CDR2 YFSETQ, per germline. This CDR3 is 16 amino acids long. CDR3 nucleotides: TGCGCCAGCAGCAGGGGCTTGGTGGCTGGGGCCAACGTCCTGACTTTC. Amino acids: CASSRGLVAGANVLTF.